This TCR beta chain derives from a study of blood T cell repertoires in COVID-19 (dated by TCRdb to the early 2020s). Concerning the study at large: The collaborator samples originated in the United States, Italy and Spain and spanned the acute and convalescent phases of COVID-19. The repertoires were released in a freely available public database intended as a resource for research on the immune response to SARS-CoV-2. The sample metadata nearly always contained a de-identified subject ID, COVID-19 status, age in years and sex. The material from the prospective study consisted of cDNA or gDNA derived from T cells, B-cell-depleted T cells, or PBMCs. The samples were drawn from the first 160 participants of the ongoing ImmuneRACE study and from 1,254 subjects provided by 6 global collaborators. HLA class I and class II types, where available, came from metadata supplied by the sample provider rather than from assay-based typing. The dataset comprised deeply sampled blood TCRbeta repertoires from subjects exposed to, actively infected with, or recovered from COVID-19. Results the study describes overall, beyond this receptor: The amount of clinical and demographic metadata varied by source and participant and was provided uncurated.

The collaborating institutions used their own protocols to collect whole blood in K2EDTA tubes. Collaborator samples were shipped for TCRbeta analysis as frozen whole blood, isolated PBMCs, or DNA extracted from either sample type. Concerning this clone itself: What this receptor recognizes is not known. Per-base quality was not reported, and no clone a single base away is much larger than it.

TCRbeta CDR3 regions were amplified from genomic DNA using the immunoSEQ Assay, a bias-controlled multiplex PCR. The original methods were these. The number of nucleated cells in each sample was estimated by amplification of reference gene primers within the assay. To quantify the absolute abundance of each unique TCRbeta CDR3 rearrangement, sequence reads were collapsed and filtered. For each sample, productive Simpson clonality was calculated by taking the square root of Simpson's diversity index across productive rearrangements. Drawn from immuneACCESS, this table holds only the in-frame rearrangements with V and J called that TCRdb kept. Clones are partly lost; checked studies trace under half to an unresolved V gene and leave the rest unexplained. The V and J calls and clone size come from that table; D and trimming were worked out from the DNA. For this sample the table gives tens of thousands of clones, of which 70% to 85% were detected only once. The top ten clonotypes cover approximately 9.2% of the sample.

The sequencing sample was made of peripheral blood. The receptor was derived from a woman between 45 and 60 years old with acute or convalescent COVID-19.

The DNA sequence follows: TGTGCCAGCAGCCAGACAGACTACGAGCAGTACTTC. It encodes CASSQTDYEQYF. This sequence uses TRBV4-2 and TRBJ2-7, and possibly TRBD1, on 5 matching bases. Including cysteine and phenylalanine, the CDR3 has 12 amino acids. Just CDR3 DNA is preserved here, 36 bases in frame from base 1. The junction carries 6 bases between V and J, which are trimmed by 3 bases and 3 bases respectively. The germline V gene gives CDR1 as LGHNA and CDR2 as YNFKEQ.